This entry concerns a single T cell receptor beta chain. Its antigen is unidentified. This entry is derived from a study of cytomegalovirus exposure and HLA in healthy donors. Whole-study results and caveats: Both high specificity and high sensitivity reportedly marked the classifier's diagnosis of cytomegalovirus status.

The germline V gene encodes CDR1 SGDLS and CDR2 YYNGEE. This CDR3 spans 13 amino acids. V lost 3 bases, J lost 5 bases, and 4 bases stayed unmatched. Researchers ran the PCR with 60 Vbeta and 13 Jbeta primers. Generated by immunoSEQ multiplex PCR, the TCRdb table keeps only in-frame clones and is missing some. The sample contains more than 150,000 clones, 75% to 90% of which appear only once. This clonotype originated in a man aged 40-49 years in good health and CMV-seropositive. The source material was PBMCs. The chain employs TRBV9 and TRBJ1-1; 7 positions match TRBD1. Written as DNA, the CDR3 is TGTGCCAGCAGCGAGGGGGGACAGACTGAAGCTTTCTTT. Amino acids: CASSEGGQTEAFF.